This T cell receptor (beta chain) was obtained from a study of beta chain features in type 1 diabetes (dated by TCRdb to 2017 to 2018). With respect to the entire study: Patients and healthy donors did not differ in mean age, gender distribution, total cell number or subset yield. In the study, recently diagnosed type 1 diabetes patients and matched healthy donors were compared on the TCRB repertoires of their sorted circulating CD4+ T cell subsets. A total of 107,917,701 sorted cells were examined across all samples, and RNA yield correlated strongly with the number of cells per subset. Regulatory and stem cell-like memory subsets were isolated from only 8 patients and about eight healthy donors, whereas naive and central memory subsets came from all 28 donors.

The CDR3 contains 16 residues, cysteine and phenylalanine counted. Kept here is only the CDR3 DNA, which spans 48 bases and is read in frame from base 1. Trimming leaves V shorter by 0 bases and J shorter by 1 base, with the junction holding 5 bases beyond the gene matches. Sequences SGHNT (CDR1) and YYREEE (CDR2) are obtained from the germline V gene (reference sequence). With respect to this clone: The antigen it recognizes is unknown. No clone much larger than this one lies a single base away; base qualities are absent.

The entire amount of isolated RNA was reverse transcribed using the High Capacity cDNA Reverse Transcription Kit, so the sequenced TCRB transcripts were expressed ones. Naive, central memory and regulatory T cell samples underwent deep immunoSEQ sequencing, averaging about 3.3 million total reads per sample. After sorted cells were lysed in RLT buffer, RNA was extracted with DNase-treated RNeasy Micro or Mini kits, with the choice depending on cell number. Each cell subset was processed on its own to prevent cross-contamination, while patient and healthy donor samples were processed together. The immunoSEQ multiplex PCR was used to amplify TCRB sequences from cDNA, yielding 87-bp fragments that span the CDR3 region. The amplicons were sequenced using the Illumina HiSeq platform. In the paper's pipeline: PCR bias was corrected computationally using synthetic template baselines, and reads within Hamming distance 2 were collapsed, with unmergeable singletons discarded. Reads were aligned against IMGT so that V, D and J genes, CDR3 length and insertions or deletions at six rearrangement sites could be assigned. Within each subset, clonotype counts were normalized to sorted cell number, and only after that were true diversity and Gini coefficients computed with the tcR R package. Repertoire sharing was quantified using the overlap coefficient calculated on TCRB nucleotide sequences. Out-of-frame TCRB sequences from naive cells were analyzed as a proxy for the pre-selection repertoire. TCRdb retrieved this table from immuneACCESS and kept in-frame rearrangements only. Not all clones are present; in checked studies, unresolved V genes account for under half, and no reason is known for the remainder. V and J calls and clone size are those listed in that table; D and trimming were worked out from the DNA. Here the sample has 250,000 to 300,000 clones; about 23% occur a single time. Roughly 0.011% of the sample goes to the ten largest clones.

Each donor gave one peripheral blood draw, roughly 0.11 L on average, collected into heparinised tubes. A BD FACSAria II was used to sort naive, central memory, regulatory and stem cell-like memory CD4+ T cells with a panel that included CD45RO, CCR7, CD25, CD127, CD95 and CD27. Every sorted population had a purity above 95%. Right away, PBMCs were isolated by Lymphoprep density gradient centrifugation and were stained directly, with no culture step. So that batch effects would be minimized, each experiment stained and sorted samples in pairs, pairing one healthy donor with one patient. Paper-wide results and their limitations: A moderate but significant shortening of TCRB CDR3 length was observed in type 1 diabetes patients in all four CD4+ subsets. Shorter templates might have been favored by PCR, but patient and control samples were amplified and corrected together, so both groups would have been affected equally by any skew. Naive, central memory and regulatory TCRB repertoires appeared to be more alike among patients than among healthy donors. HLA sub-analyses involved small numbers of individuals, so any influence of HLA type on TCRB rearrangement remained unresolved. At VDJ recombination sites, type 1 diabetes patients had fewer insertions and more deleted nucleotides, which implies abnormalities in thymic rearrangement. Because cDNA was sequenced instead of genomic DNA, highly expressing activated cells could be over-represented, though the groups showed no difference in activation or CD3 levels.

This sequence originates from a woman aged 25 to 45 with type 1 diabetes. Sample: naive CD4+ T cells from blood. The sample's cell subset or site, from its label and the paper: true naive CD4+ T cells. The sequence is built from TRBV5-4 and TRBJ2-5; the junction holds 8 bases that match TRBD2. The CDR3 protein sequence reads: CASSLGVSGIQETQYF. At the DNA level, the sequence is TGTGCCAGCAGCTTGGGGGTTAGCGGGATCCAAGAGACCCAGTACTTC.